Presented here are 3 T cell receptor beta chains from one specimen sequenced in a study of beta chain features in type 1 diabetes. Study results and limitations: For Type 1 diabetes patients, all four CD4+ subsets carried TCRB CDR3s that were moderately but significantly shorter.

Their antigens are not known. Expressed TCRB transcripts got sequenced, as all isolated RNA was reverse transcribed. Some clones are missing from TCRdb's copy, which holds only in-frame ones; the method was immunoSEQ multiplex PCR. In the table there are 95,000 to 150,000 clones, roughly 17% of which are singletons. Sequencing input: central memory CD4+ T cells from blood. Receptors originate from a man between 18 and 35 years old with type 1 diabetes.

This clone was observed a few times. CDR3 protein: CASSQRGEPQETQYF. CDR3 bases: TGTGCCAGCAGTCAGCGGGGGGAACCACAAGAGACCCAGTACTTC. The V and J genes are TRBV28 and TRBJ2-5; 9 bases match TRBD2. J lost 2 bases, V lost 5 bases, and 6 bases had no gene match. Germline CDR1 MDHEN, CDR2 SYDVKM. CDR3 length: 15 amino acids.

There are a few counts of this clone. Additional DNA sequences in this sample encode the identical CDR3. The genes are TRBV29-1 and TRBJ1-2, with D uncertain. The CDR3 contains 8 residues. Trimming pared 6 bases from V and 8 bases from J, leaving 4 bases between. In germline, CDR1 is SQVTM, CDR2 ANQGSEA. The CDR3 here is CSVGGYTF. CDR3 DNA: TGCAGCGTCGGGGGCTACACCTTC.

The table lists this clone with many counts. The V call is TRBV2, the J call TRBJ2-1; 10 positions agree with TRBD2. J lost 8 bases, V lost 3 bases, and 10 bases had no gene match. The CDR3 runs to 16 residues. CDR1 is SNHLY and CDR2 is FYNNEI in the germline V gene. The CDR3 DNA is TGTGCCAGCAGTGAGAGGCCTAGCGGGAGAGTAGATGAGCAGTTCTTC. Its protein is CASSERPSGRVDEQFF. Based on the CDR3 plus reference TRBV2 and TRBJ2-1, the full variable domain is EPEVTQTPSHQVTQMGQEVILRCVPISNHLYFYWYRQILGQKVEFLVSFYNNEISEKSEIFDDQFSVERPDGSNFTLKIRSTKLEDSAMYFCASSERPSGRVDEQFFGPGTRLTVL.